The next 30 T cell receptor beta chains were all read from a single sample in a study of cytomegalovirus exposure and HLA in healthy donors. Primers: 60 Vbeta forward and 13 Jbeta reverse. Here immunoSEQ multiplex PCR was the method, and the copy in TCRdb shows in-frame clones only, minus some. The data contain 73,000 or so clones, around 70% of them seen just once; the ten biggest clones take up 16%. Sequenced sample: PBMCs. The receptors come from a woman in her forties in good health and CMV-seropositive.

This chain links TRBV5-4 with TRBJ2-2; TRBD2 matches 10 bases. The CDR3 length is 19 residues. Germline trimming cut 7 bases from V and 3 bases from J; bases unmatched to any gene: 18. Germline values: CDR1 SGHNT, CDR2 YYREEE (reference sequence). DNA of the CDR3: TGTGCCAGCGCGGGACGACTGGGCACTAGCGGGAATCACACCGGGGAGCTGTTTTTT. Protein: CASAGRLGTSGNHTGELFF.

V and J are TRBV29-1 and TRBJ2-5; TRBD2 might be the D (5 bases). The V end lost 7 bases, the J end lost 4 bases, and 10 bases lay between the germline ends. This CDR3 region has 11 residues. Per the germline V gene, CDR1 is SQVTM and CDR2 is ANQGSEA. Written as DNA, the CDR3 is TGCAGCGGGGGAGAGCCAGAGACCCAGTACTTC. This translates into CSGGEPETQYF.

This sequence joins TRBV19 and TRBJ2-1; 9 nucleotides line up with TRBD2. Germline CDR1 reads LNHDA; CDR2 reads SQIVND (reference sequence). V lost 3 bases and J lost 10; bases outside the gene matches: 10. The CDR3 runs 15 residues. CDR3 amino acids: CASSMGIGGREEQFF. The CDR3 bases are TGTGCCAGTAGTATGGGGATTGGCGGGAGGGAGGAGCAGTTCTTC. Together with reference TRBV19 and TRBJ2-1, the CDR3 gives the full variable domain: DGGITQSPKYLFRKEGQNVTLSCEQNLNHDAMYWYRQDPGQGLRLIYYSQIVNDFQKGDIAEGYSVSREKKESFPLTVTSAQKNPTAFYLCASSMGIGGREEQFFGPGTRLTVL.

CDR3 amino acids: CASSQSGGLTDTQYF. The CDR3 region has the DNA TGTGCCAGCAGCCAAAGCGGGGGGCTCACAGATACGCAGTATTTT. This chain joins TRBV6-1 and TRBJ2-3; TRBD2 aligns across 9 bases. The J segment lost 2 bases and the V segment lost 6 bases, leaving 6 bases of the junction unmatched. The CDR3 is 15 residues long. Germline V lookup: CDR1 MNHNS, CDR2 SASEGT.

The chain uses TRBV2 and TRBJ2-5; D is perhaps TRBD1 (5 bases). V was clipped by 6 bases and J by 0 bases, with 5 bases between them. The CDR3 extends over 12 amino acids. Germline CDR1 SNHLY, CDR2 FYNNEI. The CDR3 spells CASRTDQETQYF. The CDR3 DNA reads TGTGCCAGCAGGACAGACCAAGAGACCCAGTACTTC.

A remark on this clone: This likely stems from a read error, as it lies one base from a far larger clone. The chain is built from TRBV5-1 and TRBJ1-4; no firm D call. Germline-derived CDR1 and CDR2 are SGHRS and YFSETQ. The CDR3 sequence is 17 residues long. The CDR3 sequence: CVSSSDTYSATNEKLFF. As DNA, the CDR3 is TGCGTCAGCAGCTCGGATACCTACAGTGCAACTAATGAAAAACTGTTTTTT.

This clone occurred once. V is TRBV2 and J is TRBJ2-1; 8 nucleotides align to TRBD1. The junction had 14 bases not matched to a gene; V was cut back by 4 bases and J by 12 bases. The CDR3 spans 15 residues. From germline, CDR1 is SNHLY and CDR2 FYNNEI. As DNA, the CDR3 is TGTGCCAGCAGTGGGACAGTGAGGGCAGGGGGCTTGCAGTTCTTC. It encodes CASSGTVRAGGLQFF.

Turning to this clone: One end of the junction does not line up with germline, which may come from a read error. The CDR3 DNA reads as TGTGCTAGCAGCTTATATCCCAGCTCCTACAATGAGCAGTTCTTC. This gives the protein CASSLYPSSYNEQFF. V and J are TRBV7-7 and TRBJ2-1; D unresolved. Germline CDR1 is SSHAT and CDR2 is FNYEAQ (reference sequence). There are 15 residues in the CDR3.

This clone was recorded a few times. The CDR3: CASSLLAGTDYGYTF. CDR3 nucleotides: TGTGCCAGTAGTCTACTAGCCGGGACAGACTATGGCTACACCTTC. J is TRBJ1-2 and V is TRBV19, with TRBD1 matching over 7 bases. Germline assignment: CDR1 LNHDA and CDR2 SQIVND (reference sequence). J gave up 3 bases and V 5 bases, and 9 bases lay outside the gene matches. There are 15 residues in the CDR3.

This clone appeared a single time. The chain carries TRBV30 and TRBJ1-6, with 7 bases lining up with TRBD1. Trimming at V came to 5 bases and at J to 5 bases, leaving 0 bases not matched to a gene. The CDR3 has 12 amino acids. CDR1 is GTSNPN, CDR2 SVGIG, per germline (reference sequence). CDR3 nucleotide sequence: TGTGCCTGGGACAGGGATAATTCACCCCTCCACTTT. This gives the protein CAWDRDNSPLHF.

This clone was seen only once. The rearrangement uses TRBV5-6 and TRBJ2-5, with TRBD2 identical over 10 bases. From germline, CDR1 is SGHDT and CDR2 YYEEEE. With V trimmed by 3 bases and J by 5 bases, 13 bases remained unmatched. The CDR3 loop spans 17 amino acids. In DNA, the CDR3 is TGTGCCAGCAGCTATTTCGGACTAGCGGAGAGCTGGGAGACCCAGTACTTC. This gives the protein CASSYFGLAESWETQYF.

The chain employs TRBV2 and TRBJ1-1; maybe TRBD1 (5 bases). CDR3 size: 13 residues. The germline V and J ends were trimmed by 6 bases and 0 bases, with 8 bases remaining between them. CDR1 and CDR2 from the germline V gene are SNHLY and FYNNEI. Here the CDR3 reads CASSTGLNTEAFF. The CDR3 DNA reads TGTGCCAGCAGCACAGGCCTGAACACTGAAGCTTTCTTT. Using reference TRBV2 and TRBJ1-1 for the parts outside the CDR3, the full variable domain is EPEVTQTPSHQVTQMGQEVILRCVPISNHLYFYWYRQILGQKVEFLVSFYNNEISEKSEIFDDQFSVERPDGSNFTLKIRSTKLEDSAMYFCASSTGLNTEAFFGQGTRLTVV.

This CDR3 is CATAAGSGEQFF. As DNA, the CDR3 is TGTGCCACGGCCGCCGGTTCGGGAGAGCAGTTCTTC. The rearrangement uses TRBV25-1 and TRBJ2-1; tentative D call: TRBD2 (5 bases). Trimming left V 10 bases short and J 10 bases short, with 17 bases between. The CDR3 runs to 12 residues. Looked up from germline, CDR1 is MGHDK and CDR2 is SYGVNS.

V gene TRBV25-1 combines with J gene TRBJ1-2; D gene unclear. CDR1 MGHDK and CDR2 SYGVNS come from the germline V gene. Trimming left V 3 bases short and J 7 bases short, with 12 bases between. CDR3 length equals 13 residues. CDR3 sequence: CASSDSNAPGYTF. DNA of the CDR3: TGTGCCAGCAGTGATAGCAACGCCCCTGGCTACACCTTC.

Comments on this clone: A junction end diverges from the germline sequence, so it may reflect a read error. The chain links TRBV7-2 to TRBJ2-7, with TRBD2 matching over 13 bases. Germline V CDR1 and CDR2: SGHTA, FQGNSA. This CDR3 spans 12 amino acids. CDR3 in DNA: TGTGCCAGCAGCTCCGGACTAGCGGGGGTGAGCTTC. This sequence encodes CASSSGLAGVSF.

The CDR3 protein is CASSQNYRGTYTGELFF. In DNA, the CDR3 is TGCGCCAGCAGCCAAAATTACAGGGGGACGTACACCGGGGAGCTGTTTTTT. V is TRBV4-3 and J is TRBJ2-2, with TRBD1 matching 8 bases. Germline V CDR1 and CDR2: LGHNA, YSLEER. The CDR3 consists of 17 residues. V shed 2 bases and J 3 bases; nucleotides not matched to a gene: 8.

Regarding this clone: No conserved phenylalanine or tryptophan ends this CDR3, so it is likely a read error. It is unclear where the CDR3 begins or ends on the DNA, so no DNA is shown, and the CDR3 is as TCRdb lists it. V and J are TRBV20-1 and TRBJ1-2; TRBD1 reflects the table's D call only, with no check against the DNA. The CDR3 is 10 amino acids long, termini counted. The germline CDR1 and CDR2 sequences are DFQATT and SNEGSKA (reference sequence). The CDR3 spells CSATNGGYTV.

The CDR3 coding sequence is TGCGCCAGCAGCCAGGGGACAGGGAGGAGCACCGAGACCCAGTACTTC. Its protein product is CASSQGTGRSTETQYF. The chain links TRBV4-3 to TRBJ2-5, with 9 positions matching TRBD1. CDR3 length equals 16 residues. Germline V lookup: CDR1 LGHNA, CDR2 YSLEER. V was pared by 3 bases and J by 5 bases, with 10 bases of the junction left unmatched.

The chain couples TRBV6-5 to TRBJ1-4, with a weak D call TRBD1 (6 bases). The germline V gene has CDR1 MNHEY and CDR2 SVGAGI. The V end lost 2 bases, the J end lost 8 bases, and 12 bases lay between the germline ends. CDR3 length equals 14 residues. CDR3 region: CASSYEQGGEKLFF. The CDR3 nucleotides read TGTGCCAGCAGTTACGAACAGGGTGGGGAAAAACTGTTTTTT.

The chain carries TRBV30 and TRBJ1-6; D remains unclear. The CDR3 loop spans 13 amino acids. Germline CDR1 is GTSNPN and CDR2 is SVGIG (reference sequence). Between the trimmed V and J ends, which lost 7 bases and 7 bases, there was a span of 14 bases. CDR3 nucleotide sequence: TGTGCCTCTGAACCGGGTAGCAATTCACCCCTCCACTTT. Amino acid sequence: CASEPGSNSPLHF.

The chain combines TRBV11-3 with TRBJ2-7; maybe TRBD2 (5 bases). Trimming took 1 base from V and 3 from J, leaving 13 bases between them. The CDR3 is made up of 15 amino acids. Per germline, CDR1 SGHNT and CDR2 YENEEA. The CDR3 spells CASSLGLDGNYEQYF. The DNA of the CDR3 is TGTGCCAGCAGCTTAGGCCTGGACGGGAACTACGAGCAGTACTTC. The full variable domain, completed using reference TRBV11-3 and TRBJ2-7, is EAGVVQSPRYKIIEKKQPVAFWCNPISGHNTLYWYLQNLGQGPELLIRYENEEAVDDSQLPKDRFSAERLKGVDSTLKIQPAELGDSAVYLCASSLGLDGNYEQYFGPGTRLTVT.

The chain joins TRBV27 to TRBJ2-1; D gene ambiguous. The CDR3 has 14 amino acids. Germline V gene data show CDR1 as MNHEY and CDR2 as SMNVEV (reference sequence). The V gene lost 2 bases and the J gene lost 5 bases, with 10 bases spanning the gap. This CDR3 is CASSLPSTDNEQFF. Written as DNA, the CDR3 is TGTGCCAGCAGTTTACCTTCTACGGACAATGAGCAGTTCTTC.

The rearrangement links TRBV5-8 to TRBJ1-2, with D perhaps TRBD1 (5 bases). The CDR3 is 15 amino acids. Trimming took off 4 bases at V and 5 bases at J, with 18 bases between the two ends. In germline, CDR1 is SGHTS, CDR2 YDEGEE. CDR3 nucleotide sequence: TGTGCCAGCAGCCAGGACATTTACACTCAATATGGCTACACCTTC. Translating gives CASSQDIYTQYGYTF.

This clone was recorded only once. The chain links TRBV7-9 to TRBJ2-3, with a weak D call TRBD2 (6 bases). The V end was cut by 3 bases, the J end by 1 base, with 11 bases between. The CDR3 is made up of 15 amino acids. Germline CDR1 and CDR2: SEHNR and FQNEAQ (reference sequence). CDR3 nucleotides: TGTGCCAGCAGCTTTAGAAGCGGGCGCACAGATACGCAGTATTTT. Amino acids: CASSFRSGRTDTQYF.

The V call is TRBV4-2, the J call TRBJ2-5, with 8 bases matching TRBD2. The CDR3 loop spans 16 amino acids. CDR1 is LGHNA, CDR2 YNFKEQ, per germline. The V segment lost 3 bases and the J segment 4 bases; nucleotides outside the gene matches: 10. The CDR3: CASSHAGGALGETQYF. The CDR3 DNA reads as TGTGCCAGCAGCCATGCCGGGGGGGCCTTGGGAGAGACCCAGTACTTC.

This sequence joins TRBV13 and TRBJ2-7, with D maybe TRBD2 (5 bases). The V end lost 3 bases, the J end lost 4 bases, and 13 bases lay between the germline ends. This CDR3 spans 14 amino acids. Germline assignment: CDR1 PRHDT and CDR2 FYEKMQ (reference sequence). The CDR3 loop reads CASSFSGDLYEQYF. In DNA form, the CDR3 reads TGTGCCAGCAGCTTCAGCGGAGATCTTTACGAGCAGTACTTC.

This clone came up once. The J gene is TRBJ2-7, the V gene TRBV10-1; D unclear. Germline loops: CDR1 WNHNN, CDR2 SYGVQD (reference sequence). With 3 bases removed from V and 3 bases from J, the gap between germline ends came to 15 bases. This CDR3 is built from 15 residues. The CDR3 reads CASSDPEAINYEQYF. The CDR3 coding sequence is TGCGCCAGCAGTGACCCTGAGGCTATCAACTACGAGCAGTACTTC.

This chain connects TRBV15 to TRBJ1-4; 9 positions match TRBD1. The CDR3 length is 14 residues. The trim removed 4 bases at V and 8 bases at J, leaving 5 bases unmatched. In germline, CDR1 is LNHNV, CDR2 YYDKDF (reference sequence). The chain's CDR3 is CATSKRGQGEKLFF. The CDR3 coding sequence is TGTGCCACCAGCAAGAGGGGACAGGGAGAAAAACTGTTTTTT.

This clone has only one observation. The chain combines TRBV9 with TRBJ1-2; tentative D call: TRBD1 (6 bases). The germline V gene encodes CDR1 SGDLS and CDR2 YYNGEE. The CDR3 totals 14 residues. Trimming stripped 4 bases from V and 7 bases from J, with 17 bases between. The CDR3, as DNA: TGTGCCAGCAGCCCACAGGGAAGTTTTGGTGGCTACACCTTC. This sequence encodes CASSPQGSFGGYTF.

This rearrangement joins TRBV5-6 to TRBJ2-5; D is unclear. The V end was cut by 0 bases, the J end by 4 bases, with 7 bases between. From germline, CDR1 is SGHDT and CDR2 YYEEEE. The length of the CDR3 is 13 residues. CDR3 sequence reads: CASSLVVSETQYF. In DNA form, the CDR3 reads TGTGCCAGCAGCTTGGTAGTATCAGAGACCCAGTACTTC.